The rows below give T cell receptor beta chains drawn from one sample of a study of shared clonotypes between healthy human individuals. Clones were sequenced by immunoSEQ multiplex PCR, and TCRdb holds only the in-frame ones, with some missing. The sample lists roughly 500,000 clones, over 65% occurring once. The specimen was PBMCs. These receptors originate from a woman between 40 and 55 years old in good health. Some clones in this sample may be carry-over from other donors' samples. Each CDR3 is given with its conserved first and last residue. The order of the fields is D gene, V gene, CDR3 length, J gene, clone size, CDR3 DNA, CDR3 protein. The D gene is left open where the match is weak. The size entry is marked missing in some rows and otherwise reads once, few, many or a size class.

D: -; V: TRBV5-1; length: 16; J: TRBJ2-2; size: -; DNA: TGCGCCAGCAGCTTGGGGGGACACCTAAACACCGGGGAGCTGTTTTTT; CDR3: CASSLGGHLNTGELFF
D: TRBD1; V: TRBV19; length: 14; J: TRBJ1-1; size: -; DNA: TGTGCCAGTAGTATCGACAGGGTGTACACTGAAGCTTTCTTT; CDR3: CASSIDRVYTEAFF
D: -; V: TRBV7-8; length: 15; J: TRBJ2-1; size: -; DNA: TGTGCCAGCAGATGGGACCGCCGCTCCTACAATGAGCAGTTCTTC; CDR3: CASRWDRRSYNEQFF
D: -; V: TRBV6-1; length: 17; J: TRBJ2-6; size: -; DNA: TGTGCCAGCAGTGAAGCGCTCCCCAGCTCTGGGGCCAACGTCCTGACTTTC; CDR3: CASSEALPSSGANVLTF
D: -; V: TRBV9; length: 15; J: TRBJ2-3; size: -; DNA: TGTGCCAGCACCTTAAGGGGGGGGTTCACAGATACGCAGTATTTT; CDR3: CASTLRGGFTDTQYF
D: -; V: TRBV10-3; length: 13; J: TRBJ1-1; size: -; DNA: TGTGCCATCAGTGATCCTGTGGGGACTGAAGCTTTCTTT; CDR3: CAISDPVGTEAFF
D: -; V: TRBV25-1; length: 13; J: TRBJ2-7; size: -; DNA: TGTGCCAGCAGTGAAACAGTCTCCTACGAGCAGTACTTC; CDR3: CASSETVSYEQYF
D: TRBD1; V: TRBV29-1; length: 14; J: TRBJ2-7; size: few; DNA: TGCAGCGTTGAGGACAGGGGAAGCTCCTACGAGCAGTACTTC; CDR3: CSVEDRGSSYEQYF
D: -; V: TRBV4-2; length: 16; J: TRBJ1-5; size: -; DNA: TGTGCCAGCAGCCAAGACGGGGGCGTTAGCAATCAGCCCCAGCATTTT; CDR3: CASSQDGGVSNQPQHF
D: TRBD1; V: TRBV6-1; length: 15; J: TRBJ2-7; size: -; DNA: TGTGCCAGCAGTGAACTTCCGGACAGGGGCGACGAGCAGTACTTC; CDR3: CASSELPDRGDEQYF
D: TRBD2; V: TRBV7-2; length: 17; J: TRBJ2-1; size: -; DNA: TGTGCCAGCAGCTTAGGGCCTTATACTAGCGGGTACAATGAGCAGTTCTTC; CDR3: CASSLGPYTSGYNEQFF
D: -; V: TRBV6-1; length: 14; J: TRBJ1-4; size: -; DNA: TGTGCCAGCACTACCGGGACAAGTAATGAAAAACTGTTTTTT; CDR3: CASTTGTSNEKLFF
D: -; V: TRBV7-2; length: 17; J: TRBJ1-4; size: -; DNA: TGTGCCAGCAGCTTAATTGTCGGATTACTAAGAAATGAAAAACTGTTTTTT; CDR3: CASSLIVGLLRNEKLFF
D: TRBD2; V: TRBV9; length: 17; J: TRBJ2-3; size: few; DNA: TGTGCCAGCAGCGAGTGGGGACTAGCGGGAGAGGGAGATACGCAGTATTTT; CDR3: CASSEWGLAGEGDTQYF
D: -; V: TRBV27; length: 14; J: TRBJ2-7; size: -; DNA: TGTGCCAGCAGTTTCGGCGCGAGCTCCTACGAGCAGTACTTC; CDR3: CASSFGASSYEQYF
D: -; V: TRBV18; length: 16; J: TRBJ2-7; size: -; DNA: TGTGCCAGCTCACCTGGTGTGGGTCCCTTCTCTAACGAGCAGTACTTC; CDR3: CASSPGVGPFSNEQYF
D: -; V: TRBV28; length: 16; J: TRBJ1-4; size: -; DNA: TGTGCCAGCAGTACACAAACCACAGGTGACGATGAAAAACTGTTTTTT; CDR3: CASSTQTTGDDEKLFF
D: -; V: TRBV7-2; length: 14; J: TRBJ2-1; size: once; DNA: TGTGCCAGCAGCCGGACTGGCTCCTACAATGAGCAGTTCTTC; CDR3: CASSRTGSYNEQFF
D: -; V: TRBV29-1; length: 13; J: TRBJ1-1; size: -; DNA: TGCAGCGGTCGGGGGCCTACGAACACTGAAGCTTTCTTT; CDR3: CSGRGPTNTEAFF
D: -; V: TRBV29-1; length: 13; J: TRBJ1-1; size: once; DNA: TGCAGCGCTAACTGGGTCATGAACACTGAAGCTTTCTTT; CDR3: CSANWVMNTEAFF
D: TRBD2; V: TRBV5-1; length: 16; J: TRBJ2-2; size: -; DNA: TGCGCCAGCAGCTTAAGAGCGGGAGGGCCGACCGGGGAGCTGTTTTTT; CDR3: CASSLRAGGPTGELFF
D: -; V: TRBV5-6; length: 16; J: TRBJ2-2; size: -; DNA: TGTGCCAGCAGTTCCTCCGGGCCACTCTTTGGCGGGGAGCTGTTTTTT; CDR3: CASSSSGPLFGGELFF
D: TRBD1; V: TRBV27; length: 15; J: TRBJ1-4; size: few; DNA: TGTGCCAGCAGTTCCCCCGGGACAGGGGATGAAAAACTGTTTTTT; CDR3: CASSSPGTGDEKLFF
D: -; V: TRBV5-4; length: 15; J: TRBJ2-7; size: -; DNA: TGTGCCAGCAGCGGAGGATTGAGCAGTGTCTACGAGCAGTACTTC; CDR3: CASSGGLSSVYEQYF
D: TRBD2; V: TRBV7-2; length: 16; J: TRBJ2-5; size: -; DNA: TGTGCCAGCAGCAGGTCTAGCGGGAGGGCCGTGGAGACCCAGTACTTC; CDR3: CASSRSSGRAVETQYF
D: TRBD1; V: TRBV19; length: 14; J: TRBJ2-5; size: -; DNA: TGTGCCAGTAGTGCCGACAGGGTACGCGAGACCCAGTACTTC; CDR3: CASSADRVRETQYF
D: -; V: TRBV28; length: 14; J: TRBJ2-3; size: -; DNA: TGTGCCAGCAGTCCCCCCGGACAGACGGATACGCAGTATTTT; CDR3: CASSPPGQTDTQYF
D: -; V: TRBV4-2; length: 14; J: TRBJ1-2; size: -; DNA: TGTGCCAGCAGCCAAGATTCCACTAACTATGGCTACACCTTC; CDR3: CASSQDSTNYGYTF
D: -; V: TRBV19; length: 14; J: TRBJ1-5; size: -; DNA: TGTGCCAGTTCCCCGCGGTCCCAGCCCTGGCCCCAGCATTTT; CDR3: CASSPRSQPWPQHF
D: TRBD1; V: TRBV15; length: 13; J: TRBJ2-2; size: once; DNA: TGTGCCACCAGCAGACACAGGGGTGGGGAGCTGTTTTTT; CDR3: CATSRHRGGELFF
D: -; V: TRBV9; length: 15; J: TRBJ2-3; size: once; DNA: TGTGCCAGCAGCGTAAGGGGCGGGTACTGGGATACGCAGTATTTT; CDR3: CASSVRGGYWDTQYF
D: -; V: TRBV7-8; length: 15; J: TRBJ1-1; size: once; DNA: TGTGCCAGCAGCTTAGAAAGGTCAGGGAACACTGAAGCTTTCTTT; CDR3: CASSLERSGNTEAFF
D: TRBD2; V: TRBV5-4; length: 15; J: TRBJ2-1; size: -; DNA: TGTGCCAGCAGCTCCGGGACTAGCGGATACAATGAGCAGTTCTTC; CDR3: CASSSGTSGYNEQFF
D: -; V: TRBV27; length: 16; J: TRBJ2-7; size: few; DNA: TGTGCCAGCAGTTTATCAAGAAGACTTCAGGGCTACGAGCAGTACTTC; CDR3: CASSLSRRLQGYEQYF
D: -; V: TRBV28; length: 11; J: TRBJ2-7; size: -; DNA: TGTGCCAGCAGTACCCCCTACGAGCAGTACTTC; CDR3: CASSTPYEQYF
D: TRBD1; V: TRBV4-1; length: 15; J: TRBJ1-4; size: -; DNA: TGCGCCAGCAGCCAAGTGGGAGACAGGGTGGGAGAACTGTTTTTT; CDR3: CASSQVGDRVGELFF
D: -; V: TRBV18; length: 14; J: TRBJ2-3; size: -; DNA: TGTGCCAGCTCACCGGACAGCGCGGCAGATACGCAGTATTTT; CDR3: CASSPDSAADTQYF
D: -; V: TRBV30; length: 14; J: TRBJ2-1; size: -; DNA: TGTGCCTGGAGTGTTTTCCTCGAATACAATGAGCAGTTCTTC; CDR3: CAWSVFLEYNEQFF
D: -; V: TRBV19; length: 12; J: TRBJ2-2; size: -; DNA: TGTGCCAGTAGTATACGTTACGGGGAGCTGTTTTTT; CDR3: CASSIRYGELFF
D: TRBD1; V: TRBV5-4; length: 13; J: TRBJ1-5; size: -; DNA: TGTGCCAGCAGCGTACAGGGGGCAGGGCCCCAGCATTTT; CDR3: CASSVQGAGPQHF
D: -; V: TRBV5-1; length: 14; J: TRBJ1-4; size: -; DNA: TGCGCCAGCAGCTTGGGACAGCAATCTGAAAAACTGTTTTTT; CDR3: CASSLGQQSEKLFF
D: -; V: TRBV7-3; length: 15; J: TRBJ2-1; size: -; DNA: TGTGCCAGCAGCTTTGGGGACACCACTAAGGGAGAGCAGTTCTTC; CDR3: CASSFGDTTKGEQFF
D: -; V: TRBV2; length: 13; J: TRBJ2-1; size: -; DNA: TGTGCCAGCAGTGAAGGTAGCTACAATGAGCAGTTCTTC; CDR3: CASSEGSYNEQFF
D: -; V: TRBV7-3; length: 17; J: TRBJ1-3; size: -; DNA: TGTGCCAGCAGCTTAACCCCCCTTACAGGGACTGGAAACACCATATATTTT; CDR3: CASSLTPLTGTGNTIYF
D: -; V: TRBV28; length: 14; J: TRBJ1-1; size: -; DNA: TGTGCCAGCAATACCGGTGAGGGGTACACTGAAGCTTTCTTT; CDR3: CASNTGEGYTEAFF
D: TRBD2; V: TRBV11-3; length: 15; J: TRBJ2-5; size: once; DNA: TGTGCCAGCAGCCTGGGACTAGCGAAACAAGAGACCCAGTACTTC; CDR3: CASSLGLAKQETQYF
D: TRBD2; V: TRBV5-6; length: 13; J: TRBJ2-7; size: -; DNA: TGTGCCAGCAGCGCGGGACTACGGTACGAGCAGTACTTC; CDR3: CASSAGLRYEQYF
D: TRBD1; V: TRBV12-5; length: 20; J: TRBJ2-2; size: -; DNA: TGTGCTAGTGGTTTTTTTTCCAAACAGGGGAGCAATCTTGTGGCCGGGGAGCTGTTTTTT; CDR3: CASGFFSKQGSNLVAGELFF
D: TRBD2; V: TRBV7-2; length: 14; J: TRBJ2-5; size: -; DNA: TGTGCCAGCAACTTTGGACTAGCGGAAGAGACCCAGTACTTC; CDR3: CASNFGLAEETQYF
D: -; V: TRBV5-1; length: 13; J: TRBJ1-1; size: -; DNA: TGCGCCAGCACCCGGGACATAGAGGCTGAAGCTTTCTTT; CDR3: CASTRDIEAEAFF
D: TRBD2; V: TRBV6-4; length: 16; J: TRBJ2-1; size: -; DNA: TGTGCCAGCAGTGAGGAGCTAGCGGAGGCCTACAATGAGCAGTTCTTC; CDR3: CASSEELAEAYNEQFF
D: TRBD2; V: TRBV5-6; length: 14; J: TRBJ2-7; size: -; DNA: TGTGCCAGCAGCACTAGCGGGGGAGCCTACGAGCAGTACTTC; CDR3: CASSTSGGAYEQYF
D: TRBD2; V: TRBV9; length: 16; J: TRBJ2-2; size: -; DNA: TGTGCCAGCAGCGTAGAAATTAGCGGGAGCACCGGGGAGCTGTTTTTT; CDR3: CASSVEISGSTGELFF
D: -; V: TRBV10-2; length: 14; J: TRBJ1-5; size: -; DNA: TGCGCCAGCAGGGACATAAATAGCAATCAGCCCCAGCATTTT; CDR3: CASRDINSNQPQHF